The 13 T cell receptor beta chains in this list originate from one sample, sequenced in a study of radiotherapy plus CTLA-4 blockade in lung cancer. Data came from immunoSEQ multiplex PCR; TCRdb stores just in-frame clones and leaves some out. The sample lists 12,000 to 15,000 clones; under 75% were seen once. The material sequenced was peripheral blood, taken from a patient treated with radiotherapy plus ipilimumab. These receptors were collected from a human donor with non-small cell lung cancer whose response to radiotherapy plus ipilimumab could not be evaluated.

V gene TRBV6-5 combines with J gene TRBJ2-1, with 10 bases matching TRBD1. CDR1 MNHEY and CDR2 SVGAGI come from the germline V gene. The CDR3 sequence is 12 residues long. J was trimmed by 14 bases and V by 4 bases; bases with no gene match: 5. CDR3 protein: CASSSSGTGEFF. The CDR3 nucleotides read TGTGCCAGCAGTTCCTCCGGGACAGGGGAGTTCTTC.

As to this clone: Within the sample, other DNA sequences also encode this same CDR3. The J gene is TRBJ2-5, the V gene TRBV9; the D gene is possibly TRBD2 (5 bases). Germline CDR1 and CDR2: SGDLS and YYNGEE. The V end lost 0 bases, the J end lost 1 base, and 10 bases lay between the germline ends. CDR3 length equals 15 residues. Here the CDR3 DNA reads TGTGCCAGCAGCGTAGGCCGGGGTTTCCAAGAGACCCAGTACTTC. This gives the protein CASSVGRGFQETQYF. The full variable domain, in which reference TRBV9 and TRBJ2-5 provide the parts outside the CDR3, is DSGVTQTPKHLITATGQRVTLRCSPRSGDLSVYWYQQSLDQGLQFLIQYYNGEERAKGNILERFSAQQFPDLHSELNLSSLELGDSALYFCASSVGRGFQETQYFGPGTRLLVL.

The J gene is TRBJ1-2, the V gene TRBV19; possibly TRBD1 for D (6 bases). The CDR3 length is 14 residues. The germline V gene encodes CDR1 LNHDA and CDR2 SQIVND (reference sequence). V was clipped by 5 bases and J by 4 bases, with 14 bases between them. CDR3 nucleotide sequence: TGTGCCAGTAGTGTTACGGGGGGCTCCTATGGCTACACCTTC. It specifies CASSVTGGSYGYTF.

This clone has only a few counts. The gene calls are TRBV4-3 and TRBJ2-3, with D possibly being TRBD1 (6 bases). The CDR3 length is 16 residues. Germline CDR1 is LGHNA and CDR2 is YSLEER. V lost 0 bases to trimming and J lost 4 bases, with 14 bases between them. The CDR3: CASSQEATGGPDTQYF. The CDR3 DNA reads TGCGCCAGCAGCCAAGAGGCGACAGGAGGCCCAGATACGCAGTATTTT.

The rearrangement joins TRBV7-9 to TRBJ1-2; D gene unclear. V was shortened by 0 bases and J by 8 bases, with 13 bases between the two germline ends. Germline loops: CDR1 SEHNR, CDR2 FQNEAQ (reference sequence). The CDR3 runs to 14 residues. The chain's CDR3 is CASSLASVSSGYTF. In DNA, the CDR3 is TGTGCCAGCAGCTTAGCGTCAGTGTCCTCAGGCTACACCTTC.

Of note for this clone: One end of the junction does not line up with germline, which may come from a read error. This chain links TRBV7-9 with TRBJ2-3, with D possibly TRBD2 on 5 matching bases. CDR1 is SEHNR and CDR2 is FQNEAQ in the germline V gene (reference sequence). The CDR3 runs 13 residues. CDR3 nucleotides: TGTGCCAGCAGATCATTTCCGGGATCCAAGACGGATTTT. This codes for CASRSFPGSKTDF.

V gene TRBV28 combines with J gene TRBJ1-1; D is possibly TRBD1 (5 bases). The V end was cut by 3 bases, the J end by 0 bases, with 11 bases between. The CDR3 spans 15 residues. The germline CDR1 and CDR2 sequences are MDHEN and SYDVKM. In DNA form, the CDR3 reads TGTGCCAGCAGTTTGGAGGGACGGGTGAACACTGAAGCTTTCTTT. It translates to CASSLEGRVNTEAFF.

J is TRBJ1-6 and V is TRBV6-5, with D possibly being TRBD1 (5 bases). CDR3 length: 15 amino acids. The V end lost 5 bases, the J end lost 9 bases, and 17 bases lay between the germline ends. Germline lookup yields CDR1 MNHEY and CDR2 SVGAGI. CDR3 sequence (DNA): TGTGCCAGCAGTCCGGCCCAGGGTTGGTCTTCACCCCTCCACTTT. It specifies CASSPAQGWSSPLHF.

The chain carries TRBV6-5 and TRBJ2-5; 10 nucleotides align to TRBD2. The DNA end is a closer match to TRBJ2-7, so the J assignment may be wrong. The CDR3 is 14 amino acids. Germline V CDR1 and CDR2: MNHEY, SVGAGI. DNA for the CDR3: TGTGCCAGCAGTCTGAGCGGGGGGGACTACGAGCAGTACTTC. Its protein is CASSLSGGDYEQYF.

V gene TRBV6-6 combines with J gene TRBJ2-7; D is perhaps TRBD1 (6 bases). Germline-derived CDR1 and CDR2 are MNHNY and SVGAGI (reference sequence). The CDR3 extends over 14 amino acids. V lost 6 bases and J lost 6, with 18 bases in between. The CDR3, as DNA: TGTGCCAGCAGGGGGACACCATTTTTCGCCGAGCAGTACGTC. Its translation is CASRGTPFFAEQYV.

The J gene is TRBJ1-5, the V gene TRBV6-1, with a possible D match to TRBD1 (6 bases). The CDR3 runs to 13 residues. Trimming removed 3 bases from V and 5 bases from J, with 8 bases in between. The germline V gene encodes CDR1 MNHNS and CDR2 SASEGT. CDR3 amino acids: CASSEGADQPQHF. CDR3 coding DNA: TGTGCCAGCAGTGAGGGGGCGGATCAGCCCCAGCATTTT.

In this sample, this clone turned up once. The chain has TRBV19 and TRBJ1-5; possibly TRBD1 for D (5 bases). The ends were cut back, 7 bases at V and 3 bases at J, with 13 bases in the middle. Germline CDR1 and CDR2: LNHDA and SQIVND (reference sequence). This CDR3 has 14 residues. The CDR3 is CASKGGEVNQPQHF. The DNA for the CDR3 is TGTGCCAGTAAGGGAGGGGAGGTCAATCAGCCCCAGCATTTT.

The genes are TRBV6-1 and TRBJ2-2; weak D call: TRBD1 (5 bases). Trimming shortened V by 7 bases and J by 5 bases, and 11 bases separated the two germline ends. CDR1 and CDR2 (germline): MNHNS, SASEGT. The CDR3 loop spans 13 amino acids. This CDR3 reads CASTFQGTGELFF. CDR3 DNA sequence: TGTGCCAGCACCTTCCAGGGTACCGGGGAGCTGTTTTTT.